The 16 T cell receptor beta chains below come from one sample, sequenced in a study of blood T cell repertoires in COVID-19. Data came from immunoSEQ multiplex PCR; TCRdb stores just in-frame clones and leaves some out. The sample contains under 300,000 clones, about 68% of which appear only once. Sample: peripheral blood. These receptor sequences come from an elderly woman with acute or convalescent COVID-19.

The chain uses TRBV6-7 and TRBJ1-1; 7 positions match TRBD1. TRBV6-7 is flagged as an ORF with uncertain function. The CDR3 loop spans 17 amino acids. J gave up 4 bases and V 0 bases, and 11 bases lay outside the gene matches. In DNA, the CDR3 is TGTGCCAGCAGTTACTCGATACAGGGGATAATTTTCACTGAAGCTTTCTTT. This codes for CASSYSIQGIIFTEAFF.

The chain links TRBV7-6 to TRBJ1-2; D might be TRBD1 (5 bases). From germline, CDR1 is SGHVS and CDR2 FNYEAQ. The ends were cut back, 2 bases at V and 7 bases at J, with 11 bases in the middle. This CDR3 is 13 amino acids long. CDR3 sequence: CASSLQGGFGYTF. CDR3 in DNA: TGTGCCAGCAGCTTACAGGGAGGGTTTGGCTACACCTTC.

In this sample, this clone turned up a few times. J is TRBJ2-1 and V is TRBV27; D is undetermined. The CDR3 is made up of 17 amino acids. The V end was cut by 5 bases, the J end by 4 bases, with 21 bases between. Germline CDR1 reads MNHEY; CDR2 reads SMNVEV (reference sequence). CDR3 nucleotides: TGTGCCAGCAGTCCCACTCAGATTGGAGTCTCTTACAATGAGCAGTTCTTC. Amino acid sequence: CASSPTQIGVSYNEQFF.

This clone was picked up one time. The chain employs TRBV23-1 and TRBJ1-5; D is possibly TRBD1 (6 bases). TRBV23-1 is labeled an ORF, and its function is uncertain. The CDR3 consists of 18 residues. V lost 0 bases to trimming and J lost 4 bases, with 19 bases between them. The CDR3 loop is CASSQSGAGATGNQPQHF. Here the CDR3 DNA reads TGCGCCAGCAGTCAATCGGGGGCAGGAGCCACAGGTAATCAGCCCCAGCATTTT.

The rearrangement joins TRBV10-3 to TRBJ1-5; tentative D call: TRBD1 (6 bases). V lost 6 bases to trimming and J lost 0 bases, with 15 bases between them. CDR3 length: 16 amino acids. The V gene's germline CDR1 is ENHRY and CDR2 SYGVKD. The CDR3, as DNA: TGTGCCATCAGCCAAATCACAGGGTCTAGCAATCAGCCCCAGCATTTT. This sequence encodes CAISQITGSSNQPQHF.

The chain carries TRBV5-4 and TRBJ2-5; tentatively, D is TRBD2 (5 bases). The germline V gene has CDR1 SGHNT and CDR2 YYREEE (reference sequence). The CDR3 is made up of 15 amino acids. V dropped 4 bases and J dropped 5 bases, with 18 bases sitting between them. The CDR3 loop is CASSPPGAGRETQYF. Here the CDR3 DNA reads TGTGCCAGCAGCCCCCCGGGTGCGGGTCGGGAGACCCAGTACTTC. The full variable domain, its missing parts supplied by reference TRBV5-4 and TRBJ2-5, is ETGVTQSPTHLIKTRGQQVTLRCSSQSGHNTVSWYQQALGQGPQFIFQYYREEENGRGNFPPRFSGLQFPNYSSELNVNALELDDSALYLCASSPPGAGRETQYFGPGTRLLVL.

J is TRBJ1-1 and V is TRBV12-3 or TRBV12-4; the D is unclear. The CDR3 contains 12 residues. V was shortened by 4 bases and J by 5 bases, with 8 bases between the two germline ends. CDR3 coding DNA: TGTGCCAGCAGTTCCCGGTGGACTGAAGCTTTCTTT. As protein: CASSSRWTEAFF.

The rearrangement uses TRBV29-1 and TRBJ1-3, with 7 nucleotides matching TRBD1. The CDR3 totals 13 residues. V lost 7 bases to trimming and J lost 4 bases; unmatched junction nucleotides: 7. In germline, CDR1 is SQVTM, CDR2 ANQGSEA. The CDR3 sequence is CSAGGGIGNTIYF. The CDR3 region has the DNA TGCAGCGCAGGGGGGGGGATCGGAAACACCATATATTTT.

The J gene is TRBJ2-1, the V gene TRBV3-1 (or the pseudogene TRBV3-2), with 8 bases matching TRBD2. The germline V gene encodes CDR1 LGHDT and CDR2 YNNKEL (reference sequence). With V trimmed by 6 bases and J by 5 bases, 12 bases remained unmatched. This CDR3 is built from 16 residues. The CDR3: CASSTTSGGLNNEQFF. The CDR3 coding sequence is TGTGCCAGCAGTACAACTAGCGGAGGGCTCAACAATGAGCAGTTCTTC.

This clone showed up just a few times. CDR3 sequence: CASSGSWGQHQPQHF. The CDR3, as DNA: TGTGCCAGCAGCGGGAGCTGGGGGCAGCATCAGCCCCAGCATTTT. The chain has TRBV5-5 and TRBJ1-5; a possible D gene is TRBD1 (6 bases). Germline lookup yields CDR1 SGHKS and CDR2 YYEKEE (reference sequence). There are 15 residues in the CDR3. V was pared by 4 bases and J by 5 bases, with 16 bases between. Full variable domain (missing parts from reference TRBV5-5 and TRBJ1-5): DAGVTQSPTHLIKTRGQQVTLRCSPISGHKSVSWYQQVLGQGPQFIFQYYEKEERGRGNFPDRFSARQFPNYSSELNVNALLLGDSALYLCASSGSWGQHQPQHFGDGTRLSIL.

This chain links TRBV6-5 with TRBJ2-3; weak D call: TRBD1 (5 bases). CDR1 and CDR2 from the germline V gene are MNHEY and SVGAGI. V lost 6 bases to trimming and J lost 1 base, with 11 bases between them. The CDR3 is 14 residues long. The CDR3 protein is CASSRTLRTDTQYF. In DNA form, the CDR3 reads TGTGCCAGCAGCCGGACACTCCGCACAGATACGCAGTATTTT.

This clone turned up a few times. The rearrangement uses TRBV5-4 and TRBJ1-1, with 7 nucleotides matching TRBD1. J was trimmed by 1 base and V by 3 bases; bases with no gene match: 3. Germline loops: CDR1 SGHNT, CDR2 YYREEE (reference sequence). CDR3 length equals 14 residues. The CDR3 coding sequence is TGTGCCAGCAGCTCAGGGGGGTCGAACACTGAAGCTTTCTTT. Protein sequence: CASSSGGSNTEAFF.

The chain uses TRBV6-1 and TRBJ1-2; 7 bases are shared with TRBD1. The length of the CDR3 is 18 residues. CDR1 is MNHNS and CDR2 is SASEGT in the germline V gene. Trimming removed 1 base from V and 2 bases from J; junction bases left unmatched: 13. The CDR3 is CASSEDVGRQGGNYGYTF. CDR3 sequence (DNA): TGTGCCAGCAGTGAAGATGTCGGCCGACAGGGAGGAAACTATGGCTACACCTTC.

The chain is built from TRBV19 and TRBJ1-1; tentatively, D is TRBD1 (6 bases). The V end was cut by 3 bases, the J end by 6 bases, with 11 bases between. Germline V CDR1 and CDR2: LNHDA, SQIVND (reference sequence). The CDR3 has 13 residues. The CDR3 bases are TGTGCCAGTAGTATCCGGGACAAGTCTGAAGCTTTCTTT. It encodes CASSIRDKSEAFF.

For the CDR3, the DNA is TGTGCCAGCAGAAAACCCGGACAGGGAGAAGCTCAGCCCCAGCATTTT. This encodes CASRKPGQGEAQPQHF. The chain is built from TRBV2 and TRBJ1-5; 8 bases are shared with TRBD1. Germline lookup yields CDR1 SNHLY and CDR2 FYNNEI. After removal of 6 bases from V and 6 bases from J, the junction contained 13 bases not matched to a gene. This CDR3 spans 16 amino acids.

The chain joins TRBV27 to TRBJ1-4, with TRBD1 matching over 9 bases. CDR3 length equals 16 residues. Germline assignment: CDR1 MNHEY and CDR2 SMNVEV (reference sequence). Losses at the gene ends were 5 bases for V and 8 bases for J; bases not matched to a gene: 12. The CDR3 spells CASSTRATGGREKLFF. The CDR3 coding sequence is TGTGCCAGCAGTACCAGGGCAACAGGGGGCCGGGAAAAACTGTTTTTT. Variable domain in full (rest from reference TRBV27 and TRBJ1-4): EAQVTQNPRYLITVTGKKLTVTCSQNMNHEYMSWYRQDPGLGLRQIYYSMNVEVTDKGDVPEGYKVSRKEKRNFPLILESPSPNQTSLYFCASSTRATGGREKLFFGSGTQLSVL.